This is a list of T cell receptor beta chains from one sample in a study of blood T cells in healthy people across ages. TCRdb redid the calling of the 5' RACE reads with MiXCR, one entry per CDR3 protein. The data contain approximately 790,000 distinct CDR3 sequences, 62% of them singletons. What was sequenced was blood. The receptors here all came from a man aged 30-40 years in good health. Both conserved end residues are trimmed from each CDR3.

V gene,J gene,CDR3 protein
TRBV28,TRBJ1-5,ASSPGGQASNQPQH
TRBV5-1,TRBJ2-1,ASRLTNNEQF
TRBV6-6,TRBJ2-7,ASSYEGREQY
TRBV7-3,TRBJ2-5,ASSISLNEQY
TRBV5-1,TRBJ1-6,ASSDRARGASPLH
TRBV7-9,TRBJ1-4,ASSLAGVGTEKLF
TRBV5-8,TRBJ1-2,ASSFDWPPNYGYT
TRBV4-3,TRBJ2-7,ASSQDRRGRYEQY
TRBV2,TRBJ1-2,ASSVHGYGYT
TRBV25-1,.,ASIRTGRDEQY
TRBV20-1,TRBJ1-2,SARDRGLYGYT
TRBV19,TRBJ1-6,ASKGPTNSPLH
TRBV7-3,TRBJ2-7,ASKYRGSSYEQY
TRBV4-1,TRBJ2-4,ASKSGENIQY
TRBV10-3,TRBJ2-7,AIRNGFEAYEQY
TRBV20-1,TRBJ2-2,SARVLAANTGELF
TRBV7-3,TRBJ2-3,ASSLGGRSTDTRY
TRBV5-1,TRBJ2-5,ASSSLGGVQETQY
TRBV2,TRBJ2-5,TSSEGPGETQY
TRBV12-3/TRBV12-4,TRBJ2-1,ASSGTSGANEQF
TRBV5-1,TRBJ2-3,ASSQFGLAGANTDTQY
TRBV10-3,TRBJ1-1,AISGPGQGLTEAF
TRBV28,TRBJ2-1,ASSLPGLPSLGEQF
TRBV6-2/TRBV6-3,TRBJ2-5,ASNNPPQETQY
TRBV4-3,TRBJ1-4,ASSQGVEEKLF
TRBV9,TRBJ2-7,ASSPRDVGLYEQY
TRBV28,TRBJ2-4,ASNAFWNNRGGYIQY
TRBV12-3/TRBV12-4,TRBJ1-6,ASSGTGYNSPLH
TRBV12-3/TRBV12-4,TRBJ2-1,ASSQTSGGFSYNEQF
TRBV2,TRBJ1-5,ASSGRFAQPQH
TRBV6-5,TRBJ2-6,ASSIPGGTGANVLT
TRBV5-1,TRBJ2-5,ASSSRPPRETQY
TRBV7-3,TRBJ2-3,ASSLGGGGYTDTQY
TRBV9,TRBJ2-1,ASSVGQGAAGQF
TRBV6-1,TRBJ2-1,ASSRSGTNAPIEGYEQF
TRBV12-3/TRBV12-4,TRBJ1-4,ASSPPGGGNEKLF
TRBV12-3/TRBV12-4,TRBJ1-5,ASGLGQPQH
TRBV20-1,TRBJ2-7,SAPGQTHSYEQY
TRBV20-1,TRBJ1-5,SLGEGGFGQPQH
TRBV11-2,TRBJ2-7,ASSLNRGLDEQY
TRBV3-1,TRBJ2-1,ASSQASSSGVSYNEQF
TRBV20-1,TRBJ1-2,SAPMTANYGYT
TRBV7-9,TRBJ2-1,ASSHAEQF
TRBV2,TRBJ2-5,ASTLAVEETQY
TRBV6-2/TRBV6-3,TRBJ2-7,ASRSPGTGFYEQY
TRBV27,TRBJ1-4,ASSRTDAANEKLF
TRBV6-6,TRBJ1-2,ASTGDHGYT
TRBV3-1,TRBJ1-2,ASSQDGDRGYGYT